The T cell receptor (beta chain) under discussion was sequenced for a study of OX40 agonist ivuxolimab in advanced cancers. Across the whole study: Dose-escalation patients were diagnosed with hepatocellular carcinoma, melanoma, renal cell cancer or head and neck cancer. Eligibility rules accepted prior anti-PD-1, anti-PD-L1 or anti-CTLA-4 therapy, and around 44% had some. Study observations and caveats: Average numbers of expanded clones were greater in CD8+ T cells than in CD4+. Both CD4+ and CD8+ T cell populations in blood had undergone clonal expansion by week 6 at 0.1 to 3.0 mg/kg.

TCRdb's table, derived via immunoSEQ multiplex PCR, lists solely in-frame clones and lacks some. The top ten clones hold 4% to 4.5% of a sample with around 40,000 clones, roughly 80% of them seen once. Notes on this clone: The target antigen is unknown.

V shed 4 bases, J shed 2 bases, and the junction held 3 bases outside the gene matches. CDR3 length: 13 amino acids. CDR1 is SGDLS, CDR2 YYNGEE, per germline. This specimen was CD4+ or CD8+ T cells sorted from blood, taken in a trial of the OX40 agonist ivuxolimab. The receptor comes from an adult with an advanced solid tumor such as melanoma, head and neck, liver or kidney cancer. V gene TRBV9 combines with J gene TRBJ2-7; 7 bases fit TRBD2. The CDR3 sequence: CASSSRGAYEQYF. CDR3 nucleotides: TGTGCCAGCAGCTCTCGGGGGGCCTACGAGCAGTACTTC.